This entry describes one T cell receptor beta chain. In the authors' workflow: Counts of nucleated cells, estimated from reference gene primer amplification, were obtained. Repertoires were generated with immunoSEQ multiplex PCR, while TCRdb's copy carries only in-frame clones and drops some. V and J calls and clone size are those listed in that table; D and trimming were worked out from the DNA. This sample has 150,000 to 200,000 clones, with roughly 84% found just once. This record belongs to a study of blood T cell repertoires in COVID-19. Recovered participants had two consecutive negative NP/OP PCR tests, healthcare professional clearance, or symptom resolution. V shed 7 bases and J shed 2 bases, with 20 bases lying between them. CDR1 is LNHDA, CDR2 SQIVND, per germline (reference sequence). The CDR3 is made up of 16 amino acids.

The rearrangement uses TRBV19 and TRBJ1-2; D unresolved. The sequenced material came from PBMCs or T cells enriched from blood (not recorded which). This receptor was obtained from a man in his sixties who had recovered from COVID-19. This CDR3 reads CASTKTTFSGNYGYTF. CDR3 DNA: TGTGCCAGTACCAAGACGACATTTTCGGGAAACTATGGCTACACCTTC.